This TCR beta chain was recovered during a study of blood T cells in healthy people across ages. Regarding this clonotype: The target antigen is unknown.

A second PCR, run for about 7 to 11 cycles, used a sample-barcoded 5' primer plus a J-beta primer mix. TCRdb reprocessed the 5' RACE reads with MiXCR, giving one entry per CDR3 protein. Of 1.8 million or so distinct CDR3 sequences in the sample, about two fifths were seen once. The CDR3 consists of 16 residues. Looked up from germline, CDR1 is SGHTA and CDR2 is FQGNSA. Deletions cut 5 bases from V and 0 bases from J, with 14 bases between. Broader study findings: The donors' CMV status was not determined, possibly confounding changes in expanded clonotypes. Diversity estimated from one million T cells was considered an underestimate.

Total RNA was isolated from each sample in quantities of at least 6 micrograms. This chain joins TRBV7-2 and TRBJ1-3; D might be TRBD1 (5 bases). The sequence was collected from a human donor in good health. Sequenced sample: blood. The CDR3 DNA is TGTGCCAGCAGCCCACCAGACAGACGCTCTGGAAACACCATATATTTT. Translating it yields CASSPPDRRSGNTIYF.